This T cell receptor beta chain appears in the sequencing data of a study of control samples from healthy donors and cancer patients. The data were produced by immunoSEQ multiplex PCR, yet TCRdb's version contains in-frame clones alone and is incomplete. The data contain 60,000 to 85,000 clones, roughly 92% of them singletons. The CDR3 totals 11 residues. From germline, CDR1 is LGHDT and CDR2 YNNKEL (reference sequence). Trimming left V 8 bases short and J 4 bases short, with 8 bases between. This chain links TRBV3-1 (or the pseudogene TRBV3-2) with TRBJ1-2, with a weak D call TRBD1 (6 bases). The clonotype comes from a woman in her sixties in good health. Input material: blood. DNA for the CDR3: TGTGCCAGCCAGGGGACCTATGGCTACACCTTC. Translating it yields CASQGTYGYTF.